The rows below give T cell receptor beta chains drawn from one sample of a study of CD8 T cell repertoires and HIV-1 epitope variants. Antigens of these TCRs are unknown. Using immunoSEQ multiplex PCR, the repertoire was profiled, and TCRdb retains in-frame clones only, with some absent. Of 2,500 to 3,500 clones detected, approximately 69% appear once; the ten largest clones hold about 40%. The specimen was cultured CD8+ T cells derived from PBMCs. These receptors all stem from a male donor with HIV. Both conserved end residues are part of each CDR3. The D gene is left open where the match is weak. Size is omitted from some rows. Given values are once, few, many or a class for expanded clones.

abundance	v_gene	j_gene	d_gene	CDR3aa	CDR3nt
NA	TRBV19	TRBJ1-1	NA	CASSISAQPVSNTEAFF	TGTGCCAGTAGTATTTCGGCCCAGCCCGTATCGAACACTGAAGCTTTCTTT
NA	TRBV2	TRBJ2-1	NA	CASTDRSYNEQFF	TGTGCCAGCACAGACAGATCCTACAATGAGCAGTTCTTC
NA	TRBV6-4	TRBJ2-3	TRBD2	CASSDATSGGSDTQYF	TGTGCCAGCAGTGACGCGACTAGCGGGGGGTCAGATACGCAGTATTTT
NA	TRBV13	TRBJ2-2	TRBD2	CASSLGWASGSTGELFF	TGTGCCAGCAGCTTAGGTTGGGCTAGCGGGAGCACCGGGGAGCTGTTTTTT
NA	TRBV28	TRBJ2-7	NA	CASSPPDSYEQYF	TGTGCCAGCAGCCCCCCGGACAGCTACGAGCAGTACTTC
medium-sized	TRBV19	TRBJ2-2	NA	CASSIRGSTGELFF	TGTGCCAGTAGTATTAGAGGATCCACCGGGGAGCTGTTTTTT
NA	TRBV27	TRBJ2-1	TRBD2	CASSFPFSGGPAEQFF	TGTGCCAGCAGTTTTCCCTTTAGCGGGGGGCCGGCGGAGCAGTTCTTC
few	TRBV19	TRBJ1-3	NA	CASSGLGTAGNTIYF	TGTGCCAGTTCTGGGCTAGGGACGGCTGGAAACACCATATATTTT
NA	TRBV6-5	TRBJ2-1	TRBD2	CASSLAGSFNNEQFF	TGTGCCAGCAGTTTAGCGGGAAGTTTCAACAATGAGCAGTTCTTC
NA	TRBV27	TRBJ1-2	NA	CASSSLSTAVNYGYTF	TGTGCCAGCAGCAGCTTATCTACTGCAGTAAACTATGGCTACACCTTC
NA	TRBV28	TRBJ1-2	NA	CASSSSDSNYGYTF	TGTGCCAGCAGTTCCTCGGACAGCAACTATGGCTACACCTTC
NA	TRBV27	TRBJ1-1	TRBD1	CASGDRGGNTEAFF	TGTGCCAGCGGCGACAGGGGCGGTAACACTGAAGCTTTCTTT
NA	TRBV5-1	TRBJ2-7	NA	CASSLELAGESYEQYF	TGCGCCAGCAGCTTGGAGTTGGCAGGGGAAAGCTACGAGCAGTACTTC
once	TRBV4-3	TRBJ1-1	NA	CASSQAEGGIEAFF	TGCGCCAGCAGCCAAGCAGAGGGAGGTATTGAAGCTTTCTTT
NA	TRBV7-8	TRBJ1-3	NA	CASSPMGNTIYF	TGTGCCAGCAGTCCCATGGGAAACACCATATATTTT